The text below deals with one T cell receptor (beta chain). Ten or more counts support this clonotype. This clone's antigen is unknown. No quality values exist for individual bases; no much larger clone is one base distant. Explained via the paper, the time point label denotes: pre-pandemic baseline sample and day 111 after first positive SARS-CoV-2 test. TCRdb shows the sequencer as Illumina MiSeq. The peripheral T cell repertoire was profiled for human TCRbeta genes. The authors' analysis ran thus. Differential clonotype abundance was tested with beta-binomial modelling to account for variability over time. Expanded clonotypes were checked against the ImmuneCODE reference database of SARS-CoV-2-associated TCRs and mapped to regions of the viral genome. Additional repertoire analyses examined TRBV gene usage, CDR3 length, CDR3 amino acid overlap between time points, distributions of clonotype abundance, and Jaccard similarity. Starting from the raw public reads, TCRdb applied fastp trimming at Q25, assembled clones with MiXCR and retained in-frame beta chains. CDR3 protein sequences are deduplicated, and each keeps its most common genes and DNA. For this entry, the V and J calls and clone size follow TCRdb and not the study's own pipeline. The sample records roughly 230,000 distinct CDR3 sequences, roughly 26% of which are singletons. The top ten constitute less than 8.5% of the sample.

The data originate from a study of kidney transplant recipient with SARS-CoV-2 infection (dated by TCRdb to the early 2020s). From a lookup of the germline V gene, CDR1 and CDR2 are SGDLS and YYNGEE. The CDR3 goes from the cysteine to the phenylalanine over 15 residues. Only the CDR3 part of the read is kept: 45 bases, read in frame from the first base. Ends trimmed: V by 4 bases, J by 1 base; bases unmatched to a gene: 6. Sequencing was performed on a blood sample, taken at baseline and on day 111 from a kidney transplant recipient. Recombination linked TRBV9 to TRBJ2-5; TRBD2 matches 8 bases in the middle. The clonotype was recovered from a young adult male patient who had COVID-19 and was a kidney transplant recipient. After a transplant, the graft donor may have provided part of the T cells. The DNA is TGTGCCAGCAGCCCGATAGCGGGGCCCCAAGAGACCCAGTACTTC. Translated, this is CASSPIAGPQETQYF.